This T cell receptor beta chain was identified in a study of CD4 T cells in relation to SARS-CoV-2 and coronaviruses. With respect to this clone: Its antigen is not identified.

Using immunoSEQ multiplex PCR, the repertoire was profiled, and TCRdb retains in-frame clones only, with some absent. The sample consists of around 41,000 clones, roughly 84% of them appearing once. Per germline, CDR1 MDHEN and CDR2 SYDVKM. The CDR3 length is 13 residues. V was shortened by 6 bases and J by 12 bases, with 15 bases between the two germline ends. This rearrangement joins TRBV28 to TRBJ1-6; D unclear. This receptor was obtained from an adult with COVID-19. Material: naive CD4+ T cells from PBMCs, cultured in vitro. Subset: naive CD4+ T cells isolated by negative enrichment. This CDR3 is CASSKGRTRPLHF. CDR3 in DNA: TGTGCCAGCAGCAAGGGCCGGACTAGACCCCTCCACTTT.